The subject of this entry is one T cell receptor (beta chain). Antigen specificity is unknown. Unrecorded immune exposures were likely, despite nominal health at sampling. In germline, CDR1 is KGHSH, CDR2 LQKENI. Between the trimmed V and J ends, which lost 1 base and 5 bases, there was a span of 9 bases. The CDR3 is made up of 13 amino acids. The sample belongs to a study of cytomegalovirus exposure and HLA in healthy donors. Study-wide points: Per published accounts, TCR beta sequences correctly predicted the HLA-A and HLA-B alleles of most subjects. Highly shared sequence variants in one cluster were likely a sequencing artifact.

Both 60 Vbeta primers and 13 Jbeta primers went into the PCR. Produced via immunoSEQ multiplex PCR; TCRdb's table is partial and in-frame only. The sample consists of under 120,000 clones, around three quarters of them appearing once. V usage is TRBV18 and J usage is TRBJ2-7; no definite D call. The clonotype originates from a middle-aged man in good health and CMV-seropositive. Sample: PBMCs. CDR3 bases: TGTGCCAGCTCACCACGAAGTCTAGACGAGCAGTACTTC. Amino acids: CASSPRSLDEQYF.